This entry features one TCR beta chain sequence. Participant-reported clinical history was the basis for cohort assignment. In the source study's methods: Amplification of reference gene primers provided the estimated nucleated cell counts. Profiling relied on immunoSEQ multiplex PCR, and the TCRdb table lists in-frame clones only, not all of them. That table furnishes V, J and clone size, whereas the DNA furnished D and trimming. The sample gives 160,000 or so clones, 65% to 90% of which show up once; around 15% is in the top ten. V trimming: 4 bases; J trimming: 1 base; junction bases outside the gene matches: 5. The germline V gene encodes CDR1 LGHDT and CDR2 YNNKEL (reference sequence). CDR3 length equals 17 residues. These data come from a study of blood T cell repertoires in COVID-19. In the study overall: Both acute and convalescent COVID-19 samples were obtained from the United States, Italy and Spain. Sample material is recorded as cDNA or gDNA derived from T cells, B-cell-depleted T cells, or PBMCs.

Specimen: PBMCs or T cells enriched from blood (not recorded which). The sequence came from a man aged 50 or older who had recovered from COVID-19. The chain is built from TRBV3-1 (or the pseudogene TRBV3-2) and TRBJ1-4, with 11 bases that match TRBD1. This chain's CDR3 is CASSRDRGVLTNEKLFF. CDR3 DNA sequence: TGTGCCAGCAGCCGGGACAGGGGGGTTTTAACTAATGAAAAACTGTTTTTT.